This T cell receptor beta chain was sequenced during a study of beta chain features in type 1 diabetes. Notes on the study in general: Shorter templates might be favored by PCR, and equally so in patients and in controls. Among patients with Type 1 diabetes, TCRB CDR3s were moderately but significantly shorter in every one of the four CD4+ subsets. cDNA-based sequencing might over-represent cells highly expressing TCR.

Notes on this clone: The antigen remains undetermined.

Germline CDR1 is LGHNA and CDR2 is YSLEER. Trimming pared 3 bases from V and 8 bases from J, leaving 16 bases between. The CDR3 covers 14 residues. The isolated RNA, all of it, was reverse transcribed, so expressed TCRB transcripts were what got sequenced. Method: immunoSEQ multiplex PCR; TCRdb's copy keeps in-frame clones and lacks some. This table holds fewer than 400,000 clones, around 8.5% found once. One heparinised blood draw averaging about 116 mL was given by each donor. CD4+ naive, central memory, regulatory and stem cell-like memory cells were sorted via CD45RO/CCR7/CD25/CD127/CD95/CD27. This chain links TRBV4-3 with TRBJ1-2; a possible D gene is TRBD1 (6 bases). The sample was central memory CD4+ T cells from blood. The TCR originated in a young man with type 1 diabetes. CDR3 residues: CASSQLQGTQGYTF. The DNA for the CDR3 is TGCGCCAGCAGCCAGTTACAGGGCACCCAGGGCTACACCTTC.